What follows describes a single T cell receptor (beta chain). Some clones are missing from TCRdb's copy, which holds only in-frame ones; the method was immunoSEQ multiplex PCR. The sample lists roughly 700,000 clones, 70% to 90% seen once, with about 0.01% in the top ten. These data belong to a study of shared T cell receptors in the human thymus. The same sample was also used in a study of human thymus T cells. This second study says: Thymic resections from corrective heart surgery supplied the tissue. In unrelated individuals, thymic repertoires overlapped highly, according to related research.

The material sequenced was thymocytes. The TCR sequence derives from a boy under two years old with a congenital heart defect.

Here the CDR3 reads CASWPSSGSASYEQYF. As DNA, the CDR3 is TGTGCCAGCTGGCCATCTAGCGGGTCGGCCTCCTACGAGCAGTACTTC. This chain links TRBV27 with TRBJ2-5; 8 bases align to TRBD2. TRBJ2-7 explains the end of the DNA better; the J call may be wrong. CDR1 is MNHEY and CDR2 is SMNVEV in the germline V gene (reference sequence). The CDR3 contains 16 residues.